The 24 T cell receptor beta chains reported below all come from one sample, sequenced in a study of patients and donors after allogeneic stem cell transplantation. TCRdb processed the RT-PCR reads anew with MiXCR; each CDR3 protein has one entry. Here the sample spans 150,000 to 200,000 distinct CDR3 sequences, about 32% being singletons. The sample consisted of blood, either unsorted or a sorted T cell fraction (not recorded which). The receptors come from a human donor who was either an allogeneic HSCT recipient or a stem cell or donor lymphocyte infusion donor (not recorded which). It is not recorded whose cells these are; they may come from a transplant donor.

The rearrangement joins TRBV6-1 to TRBJ2-1, with D uncertain. This CDR3 contains 14 residues. Trimming left V 4 bases short and J 0 bases short, with 7 bases between. Germline CDR1 MNHNS, CDR2 SASEGT. The DNA of the CDR3 is TGTGCCAGCAGTGTGGACCCCTCCTACAATGAGCAGTTCTTC. The encoded protein is CASSVDPSYNEQFF.

The V call is TRBV2, the J call TRBJ2-5; no reliable D call. CDR1 SNHLY and CDR2 FYNNEI come from the germline V gene. V lost 3 bases, J lost 7 bases, and 6 bases lay in between. The CDR3 extends over 11 amino acids. This CDR3 is CASSDWTTQYF. CDR3 sequence (DNA): TGTGCCAGCAGTGATTGGACGACCCAGTACTTC.

V and J are TRBV6-5 and TRBJ2-3, with 13 bases fitting TRBD2. Germline CDR1 and CDR2: MNHEY and SVGAGI. The CDR3 has 18 residues. V was clipped by 2 bases and J by 0 bases; unmatched bases: 5. The CDR3: CASSYGLAGEYSTDTQYF. The DNA of the CDR3 is TGTGCCAGCAGTTACGGACTAGCGGGAGAGTATAGCACAGATACGCAGTATTTT.

This clonotype was recorded a few times. This chain links TRBV27 with TRBJ1-4, with D unresolved. This CDR3 contains 16 residues. Between the trimmed V and J ends, which lost 4 bases and 0 bases, there was a span of 12 bases. Germline CDR1 reads MNHEY; CDR2 reads SMNVEV (reference sequence). The CDR3 is CASSYNGDATNEKLFF. CDR3 nucleotide sequence: TGTGCCAGCAGTTATAATGGGGATGCAACTAATGAAAAACTGTTTTTT.

The chain has TRBV5-6 and TRBJ1-1; possibly TRBD1 for D (5 bases). The CDR3 runs 13 residues. Looked up from germline, CDR1 is SGHDT and CDR2 is YYEEEE. Trimming cost V 4 bases and J 9 bases, with 16 bases left between them. The CDR3 protein is CASSDAEGTQAFF. In DNA form, the CDR3 reads TGTGCCAGCAGCGACGCCGAAGGGACCCAAGCTTTCTTT.

This clonotype was detected only a few times. V and J are TRBV9 and TRBJ2-7, with D uncertain. This CDR3 spans 14 amino acids. Germline loops: CDR1 SGDLS, CDR2 YYNGEE. V lost 0 bases and J 7 bases, leaving 14 bases between the germline ends. CDR3 DNA sequence: TGTGCCAGCAGCGTAGACCCGTATCCTACGGAGCAGTACTTC. Protein product: CASSVDPYPTEQYF.

The J gene is TRBJ1-2, the V gene TRBV15; D remains unclear. CDR1 LNHNV and CDR2 YYDKDF come from the germline V gene (reference sequence). V was clipped by 1 base and J by 2 bases, with 8 bases between them. The CDR3 runs 14 residues. CDR3 loop: CATSRGRANYGYTF. DNA for the CDR3: TGTGCCACCAGCAGAGGAAGGGCCAACTATGGCTACACCTTC.

In this sample, this clonotype turned up many times. The chain employs TRBV20-1 and TRBJ1-1; 7 bases align to TRBD1. The CDR3 sequence is 14 residues long. CDR1 is DFQATT and CDR2 is SNEGSKA in the germline V gene (reference sequence). V lost 0 bases to trimming and J lost 11 bases; unmatched junction nucleotides: 12. This CDR3 reads CSARDLTGLHGAFF. The CDR3 DNA follows: TGCAGTGCTAGAGATCTGACAGGGCTCCACGGGGCTTTCTTT.

The V and J genes are TRBV4-2 and TRBJ2-5; TRBD1 or TRBD2 may be the D gene (5 bases each). The CDR3 length is 15 residues. Germline V lookup: CDR1 LGHNA, CDR2 YNFKEQ. V gave up 4 bases and J gave up 5 bases, with 17 bases separating them. The CDR3 nucleotides read TGTGCCAGCAGCCCTCTAAGGGGAGTAGGGGAGACCCAGTACTTC. Translated, it gives CASSPLRGVGETQYF.

The chain employs TRBV5-1 and TRBJ2-1; TRBD1 might be the D (6 bases). Per the germline V gene, CDR1 is SGHRS and CDR2 is YFSETQ. V gave up 5 bases and J gave up 9 bases, with 12 bases separating them. This CDR3 comprises 12 residues. The CDR3 DNA is TGCGCCAGCAGACAGGGTCCCGGTGAGCAGTTCTTC. It translates to CASRQGPGEQFF.

The chain employs TRBV4-2 and TRBJ2-3; D not resolved. This CDR3 region has 12 residues. V was clipped by 0 bases and J by 11 bases, with 9 bases between them. Germline V gene data show CDR1 as LGHNA and CDR2 as YNFKEQ. The CDR3 DNA sequence: TGTGCCAGCAGCCAAGAATATAAGAGGCAGTATTTT. This translates into CASSQEYKRQYF.

The chain employs TRBV7-2 and TRBJ1-2; D uncertain. Per germline, CDR1 SGHTA and CDR2 FQGNSA. The CDR3 spans 16 residues. V was clipped by 2 bases and J by 4 bases, with 17 bases between them. CDR3 amino acids: CASSLLNAVAPYGYTF. CDR3 DNA: TGTGCCAGCAGCTTATTGAACGCGGTGGCCCCCTATGGCTACACCTTC.

This chain links TRBV6-6 with TRBJ1-2, with a weak D call TRBD1 (5 bases). The V end lost 5 bases, the J end lost 3 bases, and 7 bases lay between the germline ends. The CDR3 length is 12 residues. The germline CDR1 and CDR2 sequences are MNHNY and SVGAGI (reference sequence). DNA for the CDR3: TGTGCCAGCAGTGGGACGGACTATGGCTACACCTTC. Its protein is CASSGTDYGYTF.

As to this clonotype: The conserved final phenylalanine or tryptophan is absent from the CDR3, which likely points to a read error. This rearrangement joins TRBV6-2 or TRBV6-3 to TRBJ1-1, with D unresolved. The CDR3 has 10 residues. The germline gives CDR1 MNHEY, CDR2 SVGEGT. Trimming took off 8 bases at V and 1 base at J, with 2 bases between the two ends. The CDR3 spells CASGNTEAFL. CDR3 DNA sequence: TGTGCCAGCGGGAACACTGAAGCTTTCCTT.

This clonotype was counted a few times. The J gene is TRBJ1-1, the V gene TRBV25-1, with a weak D call TRBD1 (5 bases). The length of the CDR3 is 14 residues. Germline lookup yields CDR1 MGHDK and CDR2 SYGVNS. V lost 1 base, J lost 2 bases, and 8 bases lay in between. This CDR3 reads CASSELGLNTEAFF. DNA of the CDR3: TGTGCCAGCAGTGAATTGGGACTTAACACTGAAGCTTTCTTT.

J is TRBJ2-1 and V is TRBV7-8; TRBD1 is a possible D gene (6 bases). Germline V gene lookup returns CDR1 SGHVS and CDR2 FQNEAQ. This CDR3 is 14 amino acids long. The ends were cut back, 6 bases at V and 5 bases at J, with 14 bases in the middle. CDR3 protein: CASRNRAHHNEQFF. CDR3 in DNA: TGTGCCAGCAGGAACAGGGCCCACCACAATGAGCAGTTCTTC.

This clonotype was observed many times. This chain connects TRBV7-3 to TRBJ2-3; D not certain. This CDR3 has 11 amino acids. V was shortened by 8 bases and J by 2 bases, with 5 bases between the two germline ends. In germline, CDR1 is SGHTA, CDR2 FQGTGA. The CDR3 here is CASGDTDTQYF. The CDR3 coding sequence is TGTGCCAGCGGCGACACAGATACGCAGTATTTT.

The V and J genes are TRBV27 and TRBJ2-1; D remains unclear. This CDR3 has 17 residues. Trimming removed 3 bases at V and 0 bases at J, with 15 bases between. In germline, CDR1 is MNHEY, CDR2 SMNVEV (reference sequence). The CDR3 sequence: CASSLFVGISSYNEQFF. The DNA of the CDR3 is TGTGCCAGCAGTTTGTTTGTTGGCATTAGCTCCTACAATGAGCAGTTCTTC.

The chain joins TRBV6-2 or TRBV6-3 to TRBJ2-5, with D hard to call. This CDR3 has 14 amino acids. In germline, CDR1 is MNHEY, CDR2 SVGEGT. The V and J ends lost 6 bases and 1 base respectively, with 12 bases between them. In DNA form, the CDR3 reads TGTGCCAGCAGCGGTTTTAGACCCCAAGAGACCCAGTACTTC. Protein sequence: CASSGFRPQETQYF.

In nucleotides, the CDR3 is TGCGCCAGCAGCTTCGACAGGGGGAACCTGGAGACCCAGTACTTC. This translates into CASSFDRGNLETQYF. The chain carries TRBV5-1 and TRBJ2-5; 9 bases align to TRBD1. Per germline, CDR1 SGHRS and CDR2 YFSETQ. With 2 bases clipped from V and 5 bases from J, the junction kept 7 bases outside the gene matches. There are 15 residues in the CDR3. Based on the CDR3 plus reference TRBV5-1 and TRBJ2-5, the full variable domain is KAGVTQTPRYLIKTRGQQVTLSCSPISGHRSVSWYQQTPGQGLQFLFEYFSETQRNKGNFPGRFSGRQFSNSRSEMNVSTLELGDSALYLCASSFDRGNLETQYFGPGTRLLVL.

The V and J genes are TRBV9 and TRBJ2-6; 10 positions match TRBD1. The CDR3 runs to 16 residues. J lost 0 bases, V lost 10 bases, and 7 bases had no gene match. Per germline, CDR1 SGDLS and CDR2 YYNGEE. The CDR3 reads CASRQGAVSGANVLTF. The CDR3 DNA reads as TGTGCCTCCAGACAGGGGGCCGTCTCTGGGGCCAACGTCCTGACTTTC. Full variable domain (missing parts from reference TRBV9 and TRBJ2-6): DSGVTQTPKHLITATGQRVTLRCSPRSGDLSVYWYQQSLDQGLQFLIQYYNGEERAKGNILERFSAQQFPDLHSELNLSSLELGDSALYFCASRQGAVSGANVLTFGAGSRLTVL.

This clonotype was seen a few times. This chain links TRBV9 with TRBJ2-3; 11 bases fit TRBD2. Unmatched junction bases numbered 8, after V lost 2 bases and J lost 6 bases. The CDR3 has 16 amino acids. Germline CDR1 SGDLS, CDR2 YYNGEE. For the CDR3, the DNA is TGTGCCAGCAGCGTCACTCTAGCGGGAGGAGCCGATACGCAGTATTTT. Amino acids: CASSVTLAGGADTQYF.

On this clonotype itself: The junction departs from the called germline gene at one end, perhaps through a read error. The V and J genes are TRBV7-7 and TRBJ2-7; 10 bases agree with TRBD2. Germline CDR1 is SSHAT and CDR2 is FNYEAQ (reference sequence). This CDR3 contains 20 residues. The CDR3: CASSLSRDRSASGRPYEQYF. DNA for the CDR3: TGTGCTAGCAGCTTGAGCCGGGACAGGTCCGCTAGCGGGAGACCCTACGAGCAGTACTTC. The full variable domain, its missing parts supplied by reference TRBV7-7 and TRBJ2-7, is GAGVSQSPRYKVTKRGQDVTLRCDPISSHATLYWYQQALGQGPEFLTYFNYEAQPDKSGLPSDRFSAERPEGSISTLTIQRTEQRDSAMYRCASSLSRDRSASGRPYEQYFGPGTRLTVT.

This clonotype was seen at least ten times. This chain joins TRBV18 and TRBJ1-1; a possible D gene is TRBD1 (6 bases). CDR1 is KGHSH and CDR2 is LQKENI in the germline V gene. This CDR3 region has 17 residues. V shed 5 bases and J shed 0 bases, with 19 bases lying between them. Written as DNA, the CDR3 is TGTGCCAGCTCATTAGCCCGGACAGTCTTTATGAACACTGAAGCTTTCTTT. Translation: CASSLARTVFMNTEAFF.